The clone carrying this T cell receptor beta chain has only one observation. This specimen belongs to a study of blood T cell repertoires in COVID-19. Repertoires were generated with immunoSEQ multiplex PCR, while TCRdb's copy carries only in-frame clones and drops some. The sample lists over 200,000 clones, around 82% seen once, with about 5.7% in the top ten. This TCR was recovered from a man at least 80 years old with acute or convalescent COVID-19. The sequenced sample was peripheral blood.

The CDR3 bases are TGCGCCAGCAGCTTGGGCAGACAAAATGAAAAACTGTTTTTT. This translates into CASSLGRQNEKLFF. The chain couples TRBV5-1 to TRBJ1-4; D uncertain. V was pared by 0 bases and J by 5 bases, with 8 bases between. Germline lookup yields CDR1 SGHRS and CDR2 YFSETQ. CDR3 size: 14 residues.